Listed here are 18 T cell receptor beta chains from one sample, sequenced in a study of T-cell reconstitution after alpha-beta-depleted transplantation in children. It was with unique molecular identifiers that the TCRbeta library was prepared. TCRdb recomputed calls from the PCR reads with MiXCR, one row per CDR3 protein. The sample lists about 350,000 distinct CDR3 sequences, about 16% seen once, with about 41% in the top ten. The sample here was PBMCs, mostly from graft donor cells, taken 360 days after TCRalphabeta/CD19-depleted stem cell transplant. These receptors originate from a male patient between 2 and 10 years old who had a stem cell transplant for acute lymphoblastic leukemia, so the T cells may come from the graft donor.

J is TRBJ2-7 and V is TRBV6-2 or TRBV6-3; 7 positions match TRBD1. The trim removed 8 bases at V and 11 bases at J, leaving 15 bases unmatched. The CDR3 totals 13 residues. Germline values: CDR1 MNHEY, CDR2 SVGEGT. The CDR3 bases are TGTGCCAGCTCCCTTTCGACAGGGTCCGGGAAGTACTTC. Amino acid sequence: CASSLSTGSGKYF.

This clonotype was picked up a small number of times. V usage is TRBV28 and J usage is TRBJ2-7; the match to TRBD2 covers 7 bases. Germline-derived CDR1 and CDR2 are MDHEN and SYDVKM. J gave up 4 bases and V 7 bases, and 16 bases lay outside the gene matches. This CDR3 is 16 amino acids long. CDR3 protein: CASTPRAGEDSYEQYF. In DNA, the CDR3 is TGTGCCAGCACCCCCCGTGCGGGGGAGGATAGTTACGAGCAGTACTTC.

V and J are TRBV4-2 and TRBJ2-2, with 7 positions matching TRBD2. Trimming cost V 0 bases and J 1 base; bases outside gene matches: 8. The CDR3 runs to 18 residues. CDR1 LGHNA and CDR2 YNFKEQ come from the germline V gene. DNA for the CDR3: TGTGCCAGCAGCCAAGAGAATTGGGCTAGCGGGAACACCGGGGAGCTGTTTTTT. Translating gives CASSQENWASGNTGELFF.

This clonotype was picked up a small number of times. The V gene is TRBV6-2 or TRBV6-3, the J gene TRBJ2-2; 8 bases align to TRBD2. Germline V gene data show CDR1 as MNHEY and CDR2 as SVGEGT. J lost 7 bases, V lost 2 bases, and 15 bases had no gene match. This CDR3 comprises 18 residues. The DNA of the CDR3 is TGTGCCAGCAGTTACCTACACCCTCGCGGGAGGTCCGGCGGGGAGCTGTTTTTT. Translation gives CASSYLHPRGRSGGELFF.

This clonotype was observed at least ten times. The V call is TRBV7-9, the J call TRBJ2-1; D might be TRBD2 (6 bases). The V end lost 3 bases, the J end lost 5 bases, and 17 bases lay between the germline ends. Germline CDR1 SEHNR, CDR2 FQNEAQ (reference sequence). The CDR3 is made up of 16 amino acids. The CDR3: CASSLALEGGHNEQFF. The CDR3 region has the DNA TGTGCCAGCAGCTTGGCCCTAGAGGGAGGCCACAATGAGCAGTTCTTC.

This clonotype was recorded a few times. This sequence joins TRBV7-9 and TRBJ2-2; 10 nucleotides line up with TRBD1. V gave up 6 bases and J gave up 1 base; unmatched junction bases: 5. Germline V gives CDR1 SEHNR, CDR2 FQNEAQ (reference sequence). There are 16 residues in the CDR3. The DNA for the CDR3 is TGTGCCAGCAGTTCCGGGACAGGGGTGAACACCGGGGAGCTGTTTTTT. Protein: CASSSGTGVNTGELFF. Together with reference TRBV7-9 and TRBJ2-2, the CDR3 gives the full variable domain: DTGVSQNPRHKITKRGQNVTFRCDPISEHNRLYWYRQTLGQGPEFLTYFQNEAQLEKSRLLSDRFSAERPKGSFSTLEIQRTEQGDSAMYLCASSSGTGVNTGELFFGEGSRLTVL.

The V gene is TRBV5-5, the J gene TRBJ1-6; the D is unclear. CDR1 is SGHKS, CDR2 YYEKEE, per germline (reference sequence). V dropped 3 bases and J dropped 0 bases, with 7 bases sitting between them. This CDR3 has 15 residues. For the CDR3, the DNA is TGTGCCAGCAGCTCGGAAAGCTCCTATAATTCACCCCTCCACTTT. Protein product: CASSSESSYNSPLHF.

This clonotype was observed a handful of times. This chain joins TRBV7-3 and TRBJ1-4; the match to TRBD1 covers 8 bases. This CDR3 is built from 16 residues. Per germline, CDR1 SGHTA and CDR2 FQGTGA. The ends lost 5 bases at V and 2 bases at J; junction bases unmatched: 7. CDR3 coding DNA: TGTGCCAGCAGCCTTTTGGGACAGGAGACTAATGAAAAACTGTTTTTT. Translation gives CASSLLGQETNEKLFF.

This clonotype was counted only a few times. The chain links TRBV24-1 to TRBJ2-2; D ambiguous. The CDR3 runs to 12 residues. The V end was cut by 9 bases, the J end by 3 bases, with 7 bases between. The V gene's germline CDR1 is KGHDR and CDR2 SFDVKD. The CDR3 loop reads CATEADTGELFF. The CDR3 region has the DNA TGTGCCACCGAAGCTGACACCGGGGAGCTGTTTTTT.

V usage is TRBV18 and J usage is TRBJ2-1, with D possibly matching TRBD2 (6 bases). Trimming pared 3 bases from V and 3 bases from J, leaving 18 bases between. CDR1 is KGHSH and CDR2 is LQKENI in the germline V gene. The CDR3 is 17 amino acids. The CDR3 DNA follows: TGTGCCAGCTCACCCCGGAGGGCGGGGAGAGTCTACAATGAGCAGTTCTTC. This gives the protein CASSPRRAGRVYNEQFF.

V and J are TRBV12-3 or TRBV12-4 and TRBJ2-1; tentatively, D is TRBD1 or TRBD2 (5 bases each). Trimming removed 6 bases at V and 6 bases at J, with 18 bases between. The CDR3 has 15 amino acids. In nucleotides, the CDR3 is TGTGCCAGCAGCCCCGGTCCTGGGGGTGCCAATGAGCAGTTCTTC. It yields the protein CASSPGPGGANEQFF.

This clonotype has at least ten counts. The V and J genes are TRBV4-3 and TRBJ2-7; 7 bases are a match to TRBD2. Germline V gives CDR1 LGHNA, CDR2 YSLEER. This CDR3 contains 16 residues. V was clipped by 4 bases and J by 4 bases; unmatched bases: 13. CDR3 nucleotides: TGCGCCAGCAGCCCCTTTCTCGGGGGGAGCTCTTACGAGCAGTACTTC. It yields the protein CASSPFLGGSSYEQYF.

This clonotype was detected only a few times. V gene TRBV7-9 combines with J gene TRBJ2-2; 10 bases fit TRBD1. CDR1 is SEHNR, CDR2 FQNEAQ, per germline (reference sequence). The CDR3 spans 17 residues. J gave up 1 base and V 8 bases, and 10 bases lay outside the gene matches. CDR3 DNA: TGTGCCAGCGGTGACAGGGGGCGCTTTGGGAACACCGGGGAGCTGTTTTTT. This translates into CASGDRGRFGNTGELFF.

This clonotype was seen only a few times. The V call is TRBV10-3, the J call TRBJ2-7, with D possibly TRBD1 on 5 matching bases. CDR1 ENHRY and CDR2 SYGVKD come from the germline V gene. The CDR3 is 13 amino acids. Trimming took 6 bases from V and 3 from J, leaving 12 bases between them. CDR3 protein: CAIRDDRNYEQYF. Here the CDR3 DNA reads TGTGCCATCAGGGATGACAGAAACTACGAGCAGTACTTC.

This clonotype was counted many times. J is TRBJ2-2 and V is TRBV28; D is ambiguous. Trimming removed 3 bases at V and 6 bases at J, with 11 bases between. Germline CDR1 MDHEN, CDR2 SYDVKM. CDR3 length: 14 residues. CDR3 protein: CASSFLVLPGELFF. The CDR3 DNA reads TGTGCCAGCAGTTTCCTAGTATTGCCCGGGGAGCTGTTTTTT.

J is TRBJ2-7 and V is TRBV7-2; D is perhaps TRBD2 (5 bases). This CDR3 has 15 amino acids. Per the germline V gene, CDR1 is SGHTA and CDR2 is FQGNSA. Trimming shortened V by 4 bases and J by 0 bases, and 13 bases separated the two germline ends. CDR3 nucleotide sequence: TGTGCCAGCAGCTCCGGACTTTCAAGCTCCTACGAGCAGTACTTC. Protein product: CASSSGLSSSYEQYF.

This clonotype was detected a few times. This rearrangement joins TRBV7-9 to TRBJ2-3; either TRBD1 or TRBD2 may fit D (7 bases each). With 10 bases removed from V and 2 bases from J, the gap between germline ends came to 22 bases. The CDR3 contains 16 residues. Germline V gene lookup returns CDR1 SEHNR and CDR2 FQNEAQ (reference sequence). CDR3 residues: CAIHPAGGADTDTQYF. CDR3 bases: TGTGCCATCCATCCCGCAGGGGGGGCGGACACAGATACGCAGTATTTT.

The CDR3 spells CASSRLAPDTGELFF. Here the CDR3 DNA reads TGTGCCAGCAGCCGACTAGCTCCCGACACCGGGGAGCTGTTTTTT. The chain is built from TRBV6-2 or TRBV6-3 and TRBJ2-2, with 7 bases matching TRBD2. This CDR3 spans 15 amino acids. Looked up from germline, CDR1 is MNHEY and CDR2 is SVGEGT. The V and J ends lost 6 bases and 3 bases, in that order; junction bases with no gene match: 7.